A selection of T cell receptor beta chains follows, all from one sample in a study of cytomegalovirus exposure and HLA in healthy donors. Using immunoSEQ multiplex PCR, the repertoire was profiled, and TCRdb retains in-frame clones only, with some absent. The sample has about 200,000 clones, over 65% seen once; the top ten hold approximately 0.092%. The specimen was PBMCs. These TCRs come from a boy aged 2 to 10 in good health and CMV-seronegative. Each CDR3 is given with its conserved first and last residue. A D gene is named only where the DNA matches it firmly. Clone size appears in some rows only: once, few, many, or a class for an expanded clone.

J: TRBJ2-2; V: TRBV5-1; D: .; size: .; DNA: TGCGCCAGCAGCTTTACCAACCTAGAAGCCGGGGAGCTGTTTTTT; CDR3: CASSFTNLEAGELFF
J: TRBJ1-2; V: TRBV6-1; D: .; size: .; DNA: TGTGCCAGCAGTGCAACAGGGATAGGTGGCTACACCTTC; CDR3: CASSATGIGGYTF
J: TRBJ2-3; V: TRBV18; D: TRBD2; size: .; DNA: TGTGCCAGCTCATCTAATAGCGGGGGATACACAGATACGCAGTATTTT; CDR3: CASSSNSGGYTDTQYF
J: TRBJ2-5; V: TRBV7-9; D: .; size: .; DNA: TGTGCCAGCAGCTTTCGAGAGACCCAGTACTTC; CDR3: CASSFRETQYF
J: TRBJ2-3; V: TRBV9; D: TRBD2; size: .; DNA: TGTGCCAGCAGCGTAGATTTCCGGGGGGGCACAGATACGCAGTATTTT; CDR3: CASSVDFRGGTDTQYF
J: TRBJ2-5; V: TRBV7-2; D: .; size: once; DNA: TGTGCCAGCAGCTTTCGGGGAGGGGGAGAGACCCAGTACTTC; CDR3: CASSFRGGGETQYF
J: TRBJ2-2; V: TRBV7-2; D: .; size: .; DNA: TGTGCCAGCAGCTTATGGGGGGATACCGGGGAGCTGTTTTTT; CDR3: CASSLWGDTGELFF
J: TRBJ1-2; V: TRBV6-5; D: .; size: .; DNA: TGTGCCAGCAGTTCGACAGAAAACTATGGCTACACCTTC; CDR3: CASSSTENYGYTF
J: TRBJ1-1; V: TRBV6-1; D: TRBD1; size: .; DNA: TGTGCCAGCAGTGAAGCCGGACAGGGACTACTCACTGAAGCTTTCTTT; CDR3: CASSEAGQGLLTEAFF
J: TRBJ2-7; V: TRBV18; D: TRBD1; size: .; DNA: TGTGCCAGCTCACCGGGACAGGTATCCTACGAGCAGTACTTC; CDR3: CASSPGQVSYEQYF
J: TRBJ2-2; V: TRBV2; D: .; size: few; DNA: TGTGCCAGCAGTGAGAGGTACCCGGCCTGGGAGCTGTTTTTT; CDR3: CASSERYPAWELFF
J: TRBJ1-4; V: TRBV5-4; D: TRBD1; size: once; DNA: TGTGCCAGCAGCGCCGGGACAGGGGCGGAAAAACTGTTTTTT; CDR3: CASSAGTGAEKLFF
J: TRBJ2-3; V: TRBV7-2; D: .; size: .; DNA: TGTGCCAGCAGCCCCCTAGGGGGGGCTGGCACAGATACGCAGTATTTT; CDR3: CASSPLGGAGTDTQYF
J: TRBJ1-1; V: TRBV5-6; D: .; size: once; DNA: TGTGCCAGCAGCCCTGGGGGGGGGCTCATGAACACTGAAGCTTTCTTT; CDR3: CASSPGGGLMNTEAFF
J: TRBJ2-1; V: TRBV6-1; D: .; size: .; DNA: TGTGCCAGCAGTGTCGTACAGGCCGGGAATGAGCAGTTCTTC; CDR3: CASSVVQAGNEQFF
J: TRBJ2-1; V: TRBV6-5; D: TRBD2; size: .; DNA: TGTGCCAGCAGTTACTCGGGGCGGGGGGACTACAATGAGCAGTTCTTC; CDR3: CASSYSGRGDYNEQFF
J: TRBJ2-1; V: TRBV5-1; D: .; size: .; DNA: TGCGCCAGCAGCCAAGGAGTGAACAATGAGCAGTTCTTC; CDR3: CASSQGVNNEQFF
J: TRBJ1-5; V: TRBV19; D: .; size: .; DNA: TGTGCCAGTAGTCGACTACTTCTAAACAATCAGCCCCAGCATTTT; CDR3: CASSRLLLNNQPQHF
J: TRBJ1-2; V: TRBV4-2; D: .; size: once; DNA: TGTGCCAGCAGCCAAGGACAGGTTAGAGGCTATGGCTACACCTTC; CDR3: CASSQGQVRGYGYTF
J: TRBJ2-7; V: TRBV5-5; D: TRBD2; size: .; DNA: TGTGCCAGCAGCTTGGGCCTAGCGGGGGGTTTGTCCTACGAGCAGTACTTC; CDR3: CASSLGLAGGLSYEQYF
J: TRBJ1-2; V: TRBV12-5; D: .; size: .; DNA: TGTGCTAGTGGTTTGGGGCCGGGGGGCTACACCTTC; CDR3: CASGLGPGGYTF
J: TRBJ2-5; V: TRBV5-1; D: .; size: few; DNA: TGCGCCAGCAGCTTGACAGGGAAGGAGACCCAGTACTTC; CDR3: CASSLTGKETQYF
J: TRBJ2-4; V: TRBV7-2; D: .; size: once; DNA: TGTGCCAGCAGCTCCCGAGGGGGAATAGCCAAAAACATTCAGTACTTC; CDR3: CASSSRGGIAKNIQYF
J: TRBJ2-3; V: TRBV5-1; D: TRBD2; size: .; DNA: TGCGCCAGCAGCTTGTGGTCGGGGGGAAGCACAGATACGCAGTATTTT; CDR3: CASSLWSGGSTDTQYF
J: TRBJ1-2; V: TRBV7-2; D: TRBD1; size: .; DNA: TGTGCCAGCAGCTTAGCGCGGACAGGGGATCATGGCTACACCTTC; CDR3: CASSLARTGDHGYTF
J: TRBJ1-5; V: TRBV7-9; D: .; size: .; DNA: TGTGCCAGCTCAAATCCAGGGGTCAATCAGCCCCAGCATTTT; CDR3: CASSNPGVNQPQHF
J: TRBJ2-3; V: TRBV4-2; D: .; size: .; DNA: TGTGCCAGCAGCCAAGATCCCTTCACAGATACGCAGTATTTT; CDR3: CASSQDPFTDTQYF
J: TRBJ2-7; V: TRBV2; D: TRBD2; size: .; DNA: TGTGCCAGCGGAACAGCGGGGGGTGGCTACGAGCAGTACTTC; CDR3: CASGTAGGGYEQYF
J: TRBJ2-7; V: TRBV6-6; D: TRBD1; size: .; DNA: TGTGCCAGCAGTCCGTGGGACAGGGGCCACGAGCAGTACTTC; CDR3: CASSPWDRGHEQYF
J: TRBJ2-7; V: TRBV2; D: .; size: once; DNA: TGTGCCAGCACCCGAGGGGGTCTTTTGTGGGGCTACGAGCAGTACTTC; CDR3: CASTRGGLLWGYEQYF
J: TRBJ2-6; V: TRBV29-1; D: TRBD1; size: .; DNA: TGCAGCGTTGAAGATTGGCAGGGGGAAGGTGGGGCCAACGTCCTGACTTTC; CDR3: CSVEDWQGEGGANVLTF
J: TRBJ2-3; V: TRBV9; D: TRBD1; size: .; DNA: TGTGCCAGCAGCGCACAGAACGGAGGGACAGGAACAGATACGCAGTATTTT; CDR3: CASSAQNGGTGTDTQYF
J: TRBJ2-2; V: TRBV15; D: TRBD2; size: few; DNA: TGTGCCACCAGCCGAAGGACTAGCGGGGTGAACACCGGGGAGCTGTTTTTT; CDR3: CATSRRTSGVNTGELFF
J: TRBJ2-1; V: TRBV27; D: .; size: .; DNA: TGTGCCAGCAGTCCACCAAGCGGAATCCCCTACAATGAGCAGTTCTTC; CDR3: CASSPPSGIPYNEQFF
J: TRBJ2-2; V: TRBV10-3; D: TRBD2; size: .; DNA: TGTGCCACGACTAGCGGGGGGGATAGCACCGGGGAGCTGTTTTTT; CDR3: CATTSGGDSTGELFF
J: TRBJ2-3; V: TRBV7-3; D: TRBD2; size: .; DNA: TGTGCCAGCGGTCTAGCGGCTCACCATACGCAGTATTTT; CDR3: CASGLAAHHTQYF
J: TRBJ2-3; V: TRBV27; D: TRBD2; size: .; DNA: TGTGCCAGCAGTCCGAGATCGGGGGGGCCCGCAGATACGCAGTATTTT; CDR3: CASSPRSGGPADTQYF
J: TRBJ1-1; V: TRBV4-2; D: TRBD1; size: .; DNA: TGTGCCAGCAGCCAAGTTCTACAGGGGGGGGACACTGAAGCTTTCTTT; CDR3: CASSQVLQGGDTEAFF
J: TRBJ1-1; V: TRBV6-5; D: .; size: .; DNA: TGTGCCAGCAGCCGAGAGTTCGGGAACACTGAAGCTTTCTTT; CDR3: CASSREFGNTEAFF
J: TRBJ2-1; V: TRBV9; D: .; size: .; DNA: TGTGCCAGCAGCACGAATCCCCGGGGGAGCTCCTACAATGAGCAGTTCTTC; CDR3: CASSTNPRGSSYNEQFF
J: TRBJ1-1; V: TRBV25-1; D: .; size: .; DNA: TGTGCCAGTCACACGAACACTGAAGCTTTCTTT; CDR3: CASHTNTEAFF
J: TRBJ2-5; V: TRBV9; D: TRBD2; size: .; DNA: TGTGCCAGCAGCGGACTAGCGGGGGGGGTGGAGACCCAGTACTTC; CDR3: CASSGLAGGVETQYF
J: TRBJ2-1; V: TRBV5-6; D: .; size: .; DNA: TGTGCCAGCAGCCGCAGGGGTTACTCATCCTCCTACAATGAGCAGTTCTTC; CDR3: CASSRRGYSSSYNEQFF
J: TRBJ2-1; V: TRBV5-1; D: .; size: .; DNA: TGCGCCAGCAGTGGTGGGCCCTACAATGAGCAGTTCTTC; CDR3: CASSGGPYNEQFF
J: TRBJ1-1; V: TRBV9; D: .; size: few; DNA: TGTGCCAGCAGCAGATGGGATGGGAGGGCTGAAGCTTTCTTT; CDR3: CASSRWDGRAEAFF
J: TRBJ1-1; V: TRBV7-8; D: .; size: few; DNA: TGTGCCAGCAGCTTAGGGCATCGCAGGAACACTGAAGCTTTCTTT; CDR3: CASSLGHRRNTEAFF
J: TRBJ2-3; V: TRBV5-1; D: .; size: once; DNA: TGCGCCAGCAGTCTCACAGATACGCAGTATTTT; CDR3: CASSLTDTQYF
J: TRBJ2-3; V: TRBV7-6; D: TRBD1; size: .; DNA: TGTGCCAGCAGCTTGGGAGACAGGGCCGACACGCAGTATTTT; CDR3: CASSLGDRADTQYF
J: TRBJ1-3; V: TRBV9; D: TRBD1; size: .; DNA: TGTGCCAGCAGCGAGACAGGGACTGGAAACACCATATATTTT; CDR3: CASSETGTGNTIYF
J: TRBJ2-3; V: TRBV18; D: TRBD2; size: .; DNA: TGTGCCAGCTCACCATTCTCGATGCTAGCGGGGGGAAGCACAGATACGCAGTATTTT; CDR3: CASSPFSMLAGGSTDTQYF
J: TRBJ1-2; V: TRBV7-9; D: .; size: few; DNA: TGTGCCAGCAGCTTAGATGGCAGTCGGGGTGGCTACACCTTC; CDR3: CASSLDGSRGGYTF